Below, 18 T cell receptor beta chains from the same sample are listed, as sequenced in a study of cytomegalovirus exposure and HLA in healthy donors. 13 Jbeta primers and 60 Vbeta primers were used for the PCR. Clones were sequenced by immunoSEQ multiplex PCR, and TCRdb holds only the in-frame ones, with some missing. The table includes 130,000 to 150,000 clones, roughly 65% detected once. Sequencing used PBMCs. All receptors come from a man in his fifties or sixties in good health and CMV-seronegative.

The chain combines TRBV6-1 with TRBJ2-7, with 7 nucleotides matching TRBD1. The V segment lost 6 bases and the J segment 3 bases; nucleotides outside the gene matches: 8. The CDR3 consists of 14 residues. CDR1 and CDR2 from the germline V gene are MNHNS and SASEGT. The CDR3 loop reads CASSETGLYYEQYF. In nucleotides, the CDR3 is TGTGCCAGCAGCGAGACAGGGCTTTACTACGAGCAGTACTTC.

The chain joins TRBV6-1 to TRBJ1-1; 9 bases match TRBD1. The CDR3 spans 14 residues. The V gene's germline CDR1 is MNHNS and CDR2 SASEGT. The trim removed 6 bases at V and 6 bases at J, leaving 8 bases unmatched. The CDR3 region is CASSSRTGVAEAFF. CDR3 DNA: TGTGCCAGCAGCAGCCGGACAGGGGTCGCTGAAGCTTTCTTT.

This chain links TRBV29-1 with TRBJ2-3, with D possibly TRBD2 on 6 matching bases. This CDR3 spans 14 amino acids. Trimming took 2 bases from V and 1 from J, leaving 10 bases between them. Germline V lookup: CDR1 SQVTM, CDR2 ANQGSEA. CDR3 residues: CSVERERGTDTQYF. In DNA, the CDR3 is TGCAGCGTTGAACGGGAGAGAGGCACAGATACGCAGTATTTT.

The V and J genes are TRBV7-3 and TRBJ2-1; 7 nucleotides match TRBD1. CDR1 is SGHTA and CDR2 is FQGTGA in the germline V gene. With V trimmed by 5 bases and J by 4 bases, 14 bases remained unmatched. The length of the CDR3 is 17 residues. CDR3 nucleotide sequence: TGTGCCAGCAGCGCTCAGGTCACCGGGACAGCTTACAATGAGCAGTTCTTC. Translation: CASSAQVTGTAYNEQFF.

The genes are TRBV7-6 and TRBJ2-7; 7 nucleotides align to TRBD1. The CDR3 totals 13 residues. Germline loops: CDR1 SGHVS, CDR2 FNYEAQ. The V segment lost 5 bases and the J segment 6 bases; nucleotides outside the gene matches: 7. The chain's CDR3 is CASSPGTDLEQYF. The CDR3 DNA reads as TGTGCCAGCAGCCCCGGGACAGACCTCGAGCAGTACTTC.

J is TRBJ1-1 and V is TRBV6-1; D gene ambiguous. Germline assignment: CDR1 MNHNS and CDR2 SASEGT. CDR3 length: 13 residues. Deletions cut 7 bases from V and 0 bases from J, with 9 bases between. The CDR3: CASIVHMNTEAFF. In DNA form, the CDR3 reads TGTGCCAGCATCGTACATATGAACACTGAAGCTTTCTTT.

V usage is TRBV27 and J usage is TRBJ1-1, with TRBD1 as a possible D gene (5 bases). V was clipped by 2 bases and J by 8 bases, with 12 bases between them. Germline-derived CDR1 and CDR2 are MNHEY and SMNVEV (reference sequence). The CDR3 length is 13 residues. CDR3 in DNA: TGTGCCAGCAGTTTAAATAACGGGGGGGAAGCTTTCTTT. This gives the protein CASSLNNGGEAFF.

The chain is built from TRBV30 and TRBJ1-2, with 7 bases aligning to TRBD1. From germline, CDR1 is GTSNPN and CDR2 SVGIG (reference sequence). The CDR3 runs 13 residues. V trimming: 5 bases; J trimming: 4 bases; junction bases outside the gene matches: 7. The DNA for the CDR3 is TGTGCCTGGGCAGGGGGGTTGAGCTATGGCTACACCTTC. Protein: CAWAGGLSYGYTF.

This chain connects TRBV7-9 to TRBJ1-2; no clear D. Germline assignment: CDR1 SEHNR and CDR2 FQNEAQ (reference sequence). With 4 bases removed from V and 8 bases from J, the gap between germline ends came to 14 bases. The CDR3 loop spans 13 amino acids. CDR3: CASSSIDIDGYTF. The CDR3 DNA reads TGTGCCAGCAGCTCTATAGACATCGACGGCTACACCTTC.

V is TRBV6-1 and J is TRBJ2-7; 8 nucleotides align to TRBD1. V lost 1 base and J lost 7; bases outside the gene matches: 9. The CDR3 runs 15 residues. Per the germline V gene, CDR1 is MNHNS and CDR2 is SASEGT. In DNA, the CDR3 is TGTGCCAGCAGTGAAGAGGGACAGGTAGTGTGGGAGCAGTACTTC. Its translation is CASSEEGQVVWEQYF.

The genes are TRBV9 and TRBJ2-1; possible D gene TRBD2, 5 bases. The CDR3 length is 13 residues. Germline loops: CDR1 SGDLS, CDR2 YYNGEE. Deletions cut 2 bases from V and 8 bases from J, with 11 bases between. CDR3: CASSVPTSHEQFF. CDR3 in DNA: TGTGCCAGCAGCGTCCCAACTAGTCATGAGCAGTTCTTC.

This clone was observed a handful of times. The CDR3 is CASSLQIGEGGTEAFF. The CDR3 bases are TGCGCCAGCAGCTTGCAGATAGGGGAGGGGGGCACTGAAGCTTTCTTT. The genes are TRBV5-1 and TRBJ1-1; perhaps TRBD1 as D (6 bases). Per the germline V gene, CDR1 is SGHRS and CDR2 is YFSETQ. Trimming cost V 1 base and J 4 bases, with 17 bases left between them. The CDR3 is made up of 16 amino acids.

The chain recombines TRBV6-1 with TRBJ1-1, with TRBD1 identical over 9 bases. V lost 8 bases and J lost 5; bases outside the gene matches: 6. The germline gives CDR1 MNHNS, CDR2 SASEGT. This CDR3 region has 13 residues. The CDR3 bases are TGTGCCAGCGGTCGACAGGGGGAAACTGAAGCTTTCTTT. As protein: CASGRQGETEAFF.

The chain is built from TRBV9 and TRBJ2-5; a possible D gene is TRBD2 (5 bases). CDR3 size: 16 residues. V lost 1 base and J 2 bases, leaving 15 bases between the germline ends. The germline V gene encodes CDR1 SGDLS and CDR2 YYNGEE. CDR3 bases: TGTGCCAGCAGCGTAAGCCCGAGGACTGGGCAAGAGACCCAGTACTTC. Protein product: CASSVSPRTGQETQYF.

This clone has just one count. This rearrangement joins TRBV25-1 to TRBJ1-5; D perhaps matches TRBD1 (6 bases). Per germline, CDR1 MGHDK and CDR2 SYGVNS. CDR3 length: 12 residues. The CDR3 DNA is TGTCCTTCAGGGGCGAGCAATCAGCCCCAGCATTTT. It specifies CPSGASNQPQHF.

This clone was detected only once. V is TRBV25-1 and J is TRBJ2-6; 7 nucleotides line up with TRBD2. CDR1 and CDR2 (germline): MGHDK, SYGVNS. V shed 3 bases and J 2 bases; nucleotides not matched to a gene: 4. This CDR3 contains 16 residues. CDR3 bases: TGTGCCAGCAGTGAGGGGGGGGAACCTGGGGCCAACGTCCTGACTTTC. It yields the protein CASSEGGEPGANVLTF.

V usage is TRBV19 and J usage is TRBJ1-1; no definite D call. Germline CDR1 LNHDA, CDR2 SQIVND (reference sequence). The CDR3 has 14 amino acids. V was cut by 6 bases and J by 3 bases, with 14 bases left in between. In DNA, the CDR3 is TGTGCCAGTAGGGTGGTGGCACCTTACACTGAAGCTTTCTTT. It is translated as CASRVVAPYTEAFF.

The V call is TRBV2, the J call TRBJ2-2; 8 nucleotides match TRBD2. Germline V lookup: CDR1 SNHLY, CDR2 FYNNEI. V gave up 8 bases and J gave up 6 bases; unmatched junction bases: 11. The CDR3 contains 15 residues. CDR3 loop: CASQVRTSWAGELFF. CDR3 nucleotide sequence: TGTGCCAGCCAAGTAAGGACTAGCTGGGCCGGGGAGCTGTTTTTT. Full variable domain (outside the CDR3, taken from reference TRBV2 and TRBJ2-2): EPEVTQTPSHQVTQMGQEVILRCVPISNHLYFYWYRQILGQKVEFLVSFYNNEISEKSEIFDDQFSVERPDGSNFTLKIRSTKLEDSAMYFCASQVRTSWAGELFFGEGSRLTVL.